This entry is about one T cell receptor beta chain. Trimming removed 5 bases from V and 10 bases from J; junction bases left unmatched: 5. CDR1 is MDHEN and CDR2 is SYDVKM in the germline V gene. The CDR3 runs to 14 residues. Assay used: immunoSEQ multiplex PCR; TCRdb lists only in-frame clones, some missing. The repertoire holds approximately 300,000 clones, with 70% to 90% as singletons. This entry comes from a study of blood T cell repertoires in COVID-19. Across the whole study: T cells, B-cell-depleted T cells, or PBMCs supplied cDNA or gDNA.

Recovery meant two consecutive negative NP/OP PCR tests, professional clearance, or resolved symptoms. Material for sequencing was PBMCs or T cells enriched from blood (not recorded which). The chain combines TRBV28 with TRBJ1-4; 12 nucleotides agree with TRBD1. The receptor was derived from a woman in her 30s who had recovered from COVID-19. The CDR3 DNA sequence: TGTGCCAGCAGTCTGGGGACAGGGGGCGGAAAACTGTTTTTT. Its translation is CASSLGTGGGKLFF.